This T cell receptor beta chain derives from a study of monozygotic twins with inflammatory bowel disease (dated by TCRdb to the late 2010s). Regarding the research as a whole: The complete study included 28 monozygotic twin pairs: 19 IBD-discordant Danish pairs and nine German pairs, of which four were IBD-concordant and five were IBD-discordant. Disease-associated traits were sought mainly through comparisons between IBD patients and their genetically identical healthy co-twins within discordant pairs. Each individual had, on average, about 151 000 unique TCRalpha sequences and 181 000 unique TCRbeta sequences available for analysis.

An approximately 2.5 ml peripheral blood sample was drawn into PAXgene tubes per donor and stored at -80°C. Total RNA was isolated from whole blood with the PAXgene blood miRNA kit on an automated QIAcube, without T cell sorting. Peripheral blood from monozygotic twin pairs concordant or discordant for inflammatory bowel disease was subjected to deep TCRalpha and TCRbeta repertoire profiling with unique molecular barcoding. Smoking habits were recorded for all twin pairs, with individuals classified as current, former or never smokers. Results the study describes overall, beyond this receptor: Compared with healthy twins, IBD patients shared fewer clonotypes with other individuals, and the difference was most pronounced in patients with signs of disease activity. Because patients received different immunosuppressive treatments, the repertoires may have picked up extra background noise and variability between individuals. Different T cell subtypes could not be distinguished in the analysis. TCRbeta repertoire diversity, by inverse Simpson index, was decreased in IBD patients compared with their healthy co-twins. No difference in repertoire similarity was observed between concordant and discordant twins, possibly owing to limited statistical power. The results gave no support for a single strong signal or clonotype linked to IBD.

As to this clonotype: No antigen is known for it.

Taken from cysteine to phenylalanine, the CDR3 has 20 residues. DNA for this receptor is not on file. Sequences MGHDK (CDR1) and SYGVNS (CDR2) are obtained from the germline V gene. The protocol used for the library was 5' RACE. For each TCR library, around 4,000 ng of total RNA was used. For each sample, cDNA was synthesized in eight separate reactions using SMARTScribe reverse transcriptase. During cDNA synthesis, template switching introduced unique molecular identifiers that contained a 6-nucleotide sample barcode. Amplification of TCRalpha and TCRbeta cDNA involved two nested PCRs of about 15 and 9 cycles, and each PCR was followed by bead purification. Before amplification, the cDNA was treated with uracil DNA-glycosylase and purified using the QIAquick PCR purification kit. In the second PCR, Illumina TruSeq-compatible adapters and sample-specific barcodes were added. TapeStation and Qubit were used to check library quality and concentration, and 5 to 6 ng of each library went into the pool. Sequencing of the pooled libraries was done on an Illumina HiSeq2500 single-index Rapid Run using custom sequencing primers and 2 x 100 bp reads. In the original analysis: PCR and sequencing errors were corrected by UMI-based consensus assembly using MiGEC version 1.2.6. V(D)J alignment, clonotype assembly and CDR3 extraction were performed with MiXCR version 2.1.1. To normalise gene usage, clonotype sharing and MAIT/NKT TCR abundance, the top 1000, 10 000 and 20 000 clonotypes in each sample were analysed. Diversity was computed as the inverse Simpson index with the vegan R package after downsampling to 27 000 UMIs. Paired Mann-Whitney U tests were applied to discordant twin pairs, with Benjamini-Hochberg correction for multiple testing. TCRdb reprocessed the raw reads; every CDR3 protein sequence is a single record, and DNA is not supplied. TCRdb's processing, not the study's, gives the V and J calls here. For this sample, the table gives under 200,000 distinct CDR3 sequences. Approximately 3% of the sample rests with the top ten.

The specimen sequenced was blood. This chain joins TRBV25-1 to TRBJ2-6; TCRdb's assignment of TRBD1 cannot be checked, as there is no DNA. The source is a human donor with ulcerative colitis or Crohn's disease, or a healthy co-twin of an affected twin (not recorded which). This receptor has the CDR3 CASSPKNQGAWSSGANVLTF.